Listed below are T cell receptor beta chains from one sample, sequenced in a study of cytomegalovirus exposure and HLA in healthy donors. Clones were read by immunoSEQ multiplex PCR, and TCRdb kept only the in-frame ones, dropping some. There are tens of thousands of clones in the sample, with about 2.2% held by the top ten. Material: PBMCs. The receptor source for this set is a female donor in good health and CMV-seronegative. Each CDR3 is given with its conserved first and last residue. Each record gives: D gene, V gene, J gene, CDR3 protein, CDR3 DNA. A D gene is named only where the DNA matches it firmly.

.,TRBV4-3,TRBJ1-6,CASSQTPGASNSPLHF,TGCGCCAGCAGCCAGACACCGGGAGCCTCCAATTCACCCCTCCACTTT
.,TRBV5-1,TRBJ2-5,CASSLDILQETQYF,TGCGCCAGCAGCTTGGACATTTTACAAGAGACCCAGTACTTC
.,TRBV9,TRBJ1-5,CASSGPGDNQPQHF,TGTGCCAGCAGCGGGCCAGGGGACAATCAGCCCCAGCATTTT
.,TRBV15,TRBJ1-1,CATSRDDTEAFF,TGTGCCACCAGCAGAGACGACACTGAAGCTTTCTTT
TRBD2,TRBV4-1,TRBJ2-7,CASSLGLAGAYEQYF,TGCGCCAGCAGCCTGGGACTAGCGGGGGCCTACGAGCAGTACTTC
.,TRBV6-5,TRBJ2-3,CASRPQLAFPDTQYF,TGTGCCAGCCGTCCACAGCTTGCCTTCCCAGATACGCAGTATTTT
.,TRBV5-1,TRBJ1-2,CASSLGQLFNYGYTF,TGCGCCAGCAGCTTGGGACAGCTTTTCAACTATGGCTACACCTTC
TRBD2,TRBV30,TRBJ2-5,CAWSVGVTSGVETQYF,TGTGCCTGGAGTGTAGGGGTCACTAGCGGGGTTGAGACCCAGTACTTC
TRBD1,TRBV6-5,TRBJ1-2,CASSTGGGYTF,TGTGCCAGTTCGACAGGGGGTGGCTACACCTTC
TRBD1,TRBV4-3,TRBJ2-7,CASSRNTGTEYYEQYF,TGCGCCAGCAGCCGCAATACCGGGACAGAGTACTACGAGCAGTACTTC
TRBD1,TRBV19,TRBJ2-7,CASSVRDRPREQYF,TGTGCCAGTAGTGTGAGGGACAGGCCGCGGGAGCAGTACTTC
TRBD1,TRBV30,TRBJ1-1,CAWGGQGNTEAFF,TGTGCCTGGGGGGGACAGGGGAACACTGAAGCTTTCTTT
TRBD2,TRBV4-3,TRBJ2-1,CASSYSGGAVNEQFF,TGCGCCAGCAGCTATAGCGGGGGGGCCGTAAATGAGCAGTTCTTC
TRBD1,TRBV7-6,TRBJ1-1,CASSFGTGGPNTEAFF,TGTGCCAGCAGCTTCGGGACAGGGGGTCCGAACACTGAAGCTTTCTTT
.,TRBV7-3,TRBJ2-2,CASSLRRSTNTGELFF,TGTGCCAGCAGTTTACGTCGGAGTACGAACACCGGGGAGCTGTTTTTT
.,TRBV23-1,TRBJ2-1,CASSQKGAGEQFF,TGCGCCAGCAGTCAAAAAGGCGCGGGTGAGCAGTTCTTC
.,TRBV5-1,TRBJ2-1,CASSLGPSLGSYNEQFF,TGCGCCAGCAGCTTGGGACCTAGTTTAGGTTCCTACAATGAGCAGTTCTTC
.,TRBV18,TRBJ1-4,CASSNRDKEGEKLFF,TGTGCCAGCTCCAACCGGGACAAAGAGGGTGAAAAACTGTTTTTT
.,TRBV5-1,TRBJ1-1,CASSRSPVWTEMNTEAFF,TGCGCCAGCAGCCGATCACCCGTCTGGACAGAGATGAACACTGAAGCTTTCTTT
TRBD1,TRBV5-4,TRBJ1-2,CASSLWTGGYTF,TGTGCCAGCAGCTTATGGACAGGAGGCTACACCTTC
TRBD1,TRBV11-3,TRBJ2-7,CASSNRLGQGTSYEQYF,TGTGCCAGCAGCAACAGGTTGGGACAGGGGACTTCCTACGAGCAGTACTTC
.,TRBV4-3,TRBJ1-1,CASSQDWGRATQGTEAFF,TGCGCCAGCAGCCAAGATTGGGGGAGGGCAACCCAGGGCACTGAAGCTTTCTTT
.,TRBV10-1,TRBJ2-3,CASSESGRGTQYF,TGCGCCAGCAGTGAGTCGGGCCGGGGTACGCAGTATTTT
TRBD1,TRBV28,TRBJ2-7,CASSFTGGYEQYF,TGTGCCAGCAGTTTCACAGGGGGGTACGAGCAGTACTTC
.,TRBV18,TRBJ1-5,CASSPRNQPQHF,TGTGCCAGCTCACCCAGAAATCAGCCCCAGCATTTT
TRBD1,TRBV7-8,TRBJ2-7,CASSLAGTGTPYEQYF,TGTGCCAGCAGCTTAGCCGGGACAGGGACCCCCTACGAGCAGTACTTC
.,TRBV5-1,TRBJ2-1,CASSLASVSYNEQFF,TGCGCCAGCAGCTTGGCGAGCGTCTCCTACAATGAGCAGTTCTTC
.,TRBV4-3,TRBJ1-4,CASSQGTATNEKLFF,TGCGCCAGCAGCCAAGGGACAGCAACTAATGAAAAACTGTTTTTT
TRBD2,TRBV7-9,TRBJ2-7,CASSFAGTSGRFYEQYF,TGTGCCAGCAGCTTTGCCGGGACTAGCGGGAGGTTCTACGAGCAGTACTTC
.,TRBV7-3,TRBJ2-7,CASSLGSNYEQYF,TGTGCCAGCAGCTTAGGGAGTAACTACGAGCAGTACTTC
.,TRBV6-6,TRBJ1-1,CASSYSERTMNTEAFF,TGTGCCAGCAGTTACTCGGAGCGGACTATGAACACTGAAGCTTTCTTT
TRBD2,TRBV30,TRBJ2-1,CAWSVRVAGGKDNEQFF,TGTGCCTGGAGTGTACGCGTAGCGGGAGGGAAGGACAATGAGCAGTTCTTC
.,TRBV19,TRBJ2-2,CASNAAANTGELFF,TGTGCCAGTAACGCGGCGGCCAACACCGGGGAGCTGTTTTTT
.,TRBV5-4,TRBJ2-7,CASSLGGGREQYF,TGTGCCAGCAGCTTAGGTGGTGGGCGCGAGCAGTACTTC
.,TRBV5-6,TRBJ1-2,CASSLTGRPNYGYTF,TGTGCCAGCAGCTTAACAGGGCGTCCTAACTATGGCTACACCTTC
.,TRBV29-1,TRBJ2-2,CSVALQNTGELFF,TGCAGCGTTGCATTACAGAACACCGGGGAGCTGTTTTTT
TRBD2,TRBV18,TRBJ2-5,CASSPREGQETQYF,TGTGCCAGCTCACCGAGGGAGGGCCAAGAGACCCAGTACTTC
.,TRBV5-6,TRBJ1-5,CASSSRGRGYQPQHF,TGTGCCAGCAGCTCTCGCGGCAGGGGCTATCAGCCCCAGCATTTT
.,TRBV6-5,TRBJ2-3,CASRAGPGTDKQYF,TGTGCCAGCAGGGCGGGGCCGGGCACAGATAAGCAGTATTTT
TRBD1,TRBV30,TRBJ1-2,CAWRLPGGYGYTF,TGTGCCTGGCGTCTACCAGGGGGCTATGGCTACACCTTC
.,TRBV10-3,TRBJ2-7,CAISELQQPYEQYF,TGTGCCATCAGTGAGCTACAGCAGCCCTACGAGCAGTACTTC
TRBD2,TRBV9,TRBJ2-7,CASSVASSGAPYEQYF,TGTGCCAGCAGCGTAGCAAGTAGCGGGGCCCCCTACGAGCAGTACTTC
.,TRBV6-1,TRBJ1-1,CASWDSLTEAFF,TGTGCCAGCTGGGACTCCCTCACTGAAGCTTTCTTT
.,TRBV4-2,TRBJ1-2,CASSQEQVQDYTF,TGTGCCAGCAGCCAAGAACAGGTTCAAGACTACACCTTC